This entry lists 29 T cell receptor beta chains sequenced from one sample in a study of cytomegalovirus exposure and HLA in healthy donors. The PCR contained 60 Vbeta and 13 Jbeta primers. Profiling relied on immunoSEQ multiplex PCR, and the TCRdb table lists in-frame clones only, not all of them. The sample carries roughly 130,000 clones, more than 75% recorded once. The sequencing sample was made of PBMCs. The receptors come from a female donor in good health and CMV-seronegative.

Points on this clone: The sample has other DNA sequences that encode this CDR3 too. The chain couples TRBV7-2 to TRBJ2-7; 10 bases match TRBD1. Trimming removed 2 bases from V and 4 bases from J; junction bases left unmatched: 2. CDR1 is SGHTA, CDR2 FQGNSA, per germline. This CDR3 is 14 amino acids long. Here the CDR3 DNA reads TGTGCCAGCAGCTTACCGGGACAGGGGTACGAGCAGTACTTC. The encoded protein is CASSLPGQGYEQYF.

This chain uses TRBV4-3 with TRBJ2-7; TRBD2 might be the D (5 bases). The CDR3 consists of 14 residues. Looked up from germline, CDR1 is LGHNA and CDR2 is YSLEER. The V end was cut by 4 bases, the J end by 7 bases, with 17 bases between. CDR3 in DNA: TGCGCCAGCAGCCCTCCGGGGTCCTTAGGGGAGCAGTACTTC. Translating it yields CASSPPGSLGEQYF.

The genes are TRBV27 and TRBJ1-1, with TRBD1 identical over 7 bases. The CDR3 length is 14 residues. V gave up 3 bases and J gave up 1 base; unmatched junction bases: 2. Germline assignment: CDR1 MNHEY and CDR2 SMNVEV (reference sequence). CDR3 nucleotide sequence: TGTGCCAGCAGTTTTTCAGGGGGGAACACTGAAGCTTTCTTT. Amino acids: CASSFSGGNTEAFF.

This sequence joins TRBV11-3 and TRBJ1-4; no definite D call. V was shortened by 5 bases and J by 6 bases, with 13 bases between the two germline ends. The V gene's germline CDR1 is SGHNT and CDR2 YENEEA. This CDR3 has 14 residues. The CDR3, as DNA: TGTGCCAGCAGCGACTTAGAGGGCGATGAAAAACTGTTTTTT. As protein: CASSDLEGDEKLFF.

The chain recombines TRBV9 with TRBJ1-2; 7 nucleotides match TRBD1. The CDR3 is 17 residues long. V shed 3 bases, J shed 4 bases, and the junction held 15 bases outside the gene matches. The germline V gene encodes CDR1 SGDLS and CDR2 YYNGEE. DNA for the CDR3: TGTGCCAGCAGCGGGAGCCTCTCCCGGGACAGTTCCTATGGCTACACCTTC. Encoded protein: CASSGSLSRDSSYGYTF. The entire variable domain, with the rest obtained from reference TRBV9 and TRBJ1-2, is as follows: DSGVTQTPKHLITATGQRVTLRCSPRSGDLSVYWYQQSLDQGLQFLIQYYNGEERAKGNILERFSAQQFPDLHSELNLSSLELGDSALYFCASSGSLSRDSSYGYTFGSGTRLTVV.

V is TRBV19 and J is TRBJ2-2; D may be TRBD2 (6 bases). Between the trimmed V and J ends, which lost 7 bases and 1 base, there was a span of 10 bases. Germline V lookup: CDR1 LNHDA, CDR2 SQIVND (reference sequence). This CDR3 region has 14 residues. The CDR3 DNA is TGTGCCAGTAATGTGGGGGGGAACACCGGGGAGCTGTTTTTT. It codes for CASNVGGNTGELFF.

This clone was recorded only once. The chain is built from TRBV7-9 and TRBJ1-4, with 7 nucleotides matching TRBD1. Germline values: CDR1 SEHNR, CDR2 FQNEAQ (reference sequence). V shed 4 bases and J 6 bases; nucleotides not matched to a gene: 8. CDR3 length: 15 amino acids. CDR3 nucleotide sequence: TGTGCCAGCAGCTCCCCGGCCAGGGGGTATGAAAAACTGTTTTTT. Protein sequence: CASSSPARGYEKLFF.

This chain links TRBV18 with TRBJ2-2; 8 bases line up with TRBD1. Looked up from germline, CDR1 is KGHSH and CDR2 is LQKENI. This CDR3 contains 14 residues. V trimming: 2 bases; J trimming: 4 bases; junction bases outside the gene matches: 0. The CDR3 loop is CASSPTGGTGELFF. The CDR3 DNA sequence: TGTGCCAGCTCACCAACAGGGGGCACCGGGGAGCTGTTTTTT.

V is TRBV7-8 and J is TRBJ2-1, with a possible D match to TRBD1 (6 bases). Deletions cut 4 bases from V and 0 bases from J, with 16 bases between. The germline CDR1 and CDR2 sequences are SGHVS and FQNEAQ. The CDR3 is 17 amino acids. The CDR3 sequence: CASSSRRGQSSYNEQFF. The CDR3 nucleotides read TGTGCCAGCAGCTCCCGCAGGGGACAAAGCTCCTACAATGAGCAGTTCTTC.

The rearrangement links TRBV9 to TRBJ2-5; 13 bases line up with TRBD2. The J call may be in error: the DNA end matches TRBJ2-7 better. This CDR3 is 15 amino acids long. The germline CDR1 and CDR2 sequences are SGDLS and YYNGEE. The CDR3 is CASSTGTSGVYEQYF. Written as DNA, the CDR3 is TGTGCCAGCAGCACCGGGACTAGCGGGGTCTACGAGCAGTACTTC.

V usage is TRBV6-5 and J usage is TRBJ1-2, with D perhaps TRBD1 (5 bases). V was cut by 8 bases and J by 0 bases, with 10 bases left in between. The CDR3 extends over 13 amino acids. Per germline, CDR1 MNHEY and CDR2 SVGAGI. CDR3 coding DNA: TGTGCCAGCGGGCGGGGCGCTAACTATGGCTACACCTTC. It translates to CASGRGANYGYTF.

This CDR3 reads CASSQGAPWGGADTQYF. Written as DNA, the CDR3 is TGCGCCAGCAGCCAAGGCGCCCCGTGGGGGGGCGCAGATACGCAGTATTTT. The chain combines TRBV4-1 with TRBJ2-3; D perhaps matches TRBD2 (7 bases). Trimming shortened V by 1 base and J by 4 bases, and 18 bases separated the two germline ends. Germline CDR1 MGHRA, CDR2 YSYEKL. CDR3 length: 17 amino acids.

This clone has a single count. CDR3 sequence reads: CASSPILAGAAYEQYF. DNA of the CDR3: TGTGCCAGCAGCCCTATACTAGCGGGGGCGGCATACGAGCAGTACTTC. The genes are TRBV7-2 and TRBJ2-7; 11 nucleotides align to TRBD2. V was pared by 5 bases and J by 4 bases, with 10 bases of the junction left unmatched. Germline loops: CDR1 SGHTA, CDR2 FQGNSA. The CDR3 runs 16 residues.

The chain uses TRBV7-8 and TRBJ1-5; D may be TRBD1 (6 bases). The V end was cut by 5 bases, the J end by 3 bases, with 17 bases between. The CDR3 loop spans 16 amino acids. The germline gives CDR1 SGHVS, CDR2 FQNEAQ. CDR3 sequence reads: CASSVQGFGNNQPQHF. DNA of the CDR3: TGTGCCAGCAGCGTACAGGGTTTTGGAAACAATCAGCCCCAGCATTTT.

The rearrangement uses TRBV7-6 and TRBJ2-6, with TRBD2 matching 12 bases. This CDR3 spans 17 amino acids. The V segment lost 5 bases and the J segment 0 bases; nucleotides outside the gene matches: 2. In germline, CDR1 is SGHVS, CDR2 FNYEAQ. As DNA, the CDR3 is TGTGCCAGCAGCCCGGGACTAGCGGGCTCTGGGGCCAACGTCCTGACTTTC. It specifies CASSPGLAGSGANVLTF. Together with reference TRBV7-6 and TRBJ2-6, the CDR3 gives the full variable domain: GAGVSQSPRYKVTKRGQDVALRCDPISGHVSLYWYRQALGQGPEFLTYFNYEAQQDKSGLPNDRFSAERPEGSISTLTIQRTEQRDSAMYRCASSPGLAGSGANVLTFGAGSRLTVL.

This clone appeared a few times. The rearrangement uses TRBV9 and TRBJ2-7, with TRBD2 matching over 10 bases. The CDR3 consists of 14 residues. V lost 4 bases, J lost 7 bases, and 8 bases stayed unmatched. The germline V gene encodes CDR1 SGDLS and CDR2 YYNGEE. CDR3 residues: CASSPAGGPIEQYF. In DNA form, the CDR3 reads TGTGCCAGCAGCCCAGCGGGGGGGCCGATAGAGCAGTACTTC. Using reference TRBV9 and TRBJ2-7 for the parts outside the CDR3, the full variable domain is DSGVTQTPKHLITATGQRVTLRCSPRSGDLSVYWYQQSLDQGLQFLIQYYNGEERAKGNILERFSAQQFPDLHSELNLSSLELGDSALYFCASSPAGGPIEQYFGPGTRLTVT.

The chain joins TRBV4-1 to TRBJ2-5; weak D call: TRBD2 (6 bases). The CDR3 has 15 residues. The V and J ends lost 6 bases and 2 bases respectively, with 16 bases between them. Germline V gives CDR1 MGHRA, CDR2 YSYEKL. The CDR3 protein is CASSLISGTQETQYF. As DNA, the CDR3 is TGCGCCAGCAGTCTCATTAGCGGAACTCAAGAGACCCAGTACTTC.

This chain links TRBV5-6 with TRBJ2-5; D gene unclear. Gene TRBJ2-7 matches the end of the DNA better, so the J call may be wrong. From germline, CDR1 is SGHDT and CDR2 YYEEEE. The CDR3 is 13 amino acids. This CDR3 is CASSLGHPYEQYF. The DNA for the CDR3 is TGTGCCAGCAGCTTGGGACATCCCTACGAGCAGTACTTC.

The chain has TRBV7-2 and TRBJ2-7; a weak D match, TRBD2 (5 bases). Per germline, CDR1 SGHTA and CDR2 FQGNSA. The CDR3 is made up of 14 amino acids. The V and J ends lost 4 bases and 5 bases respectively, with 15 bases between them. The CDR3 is CASSSYSGSHEQYF. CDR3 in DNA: TGTGCCAGCAGCTCCTATTCGGGGTCCCACGAGCAGTACTTC.

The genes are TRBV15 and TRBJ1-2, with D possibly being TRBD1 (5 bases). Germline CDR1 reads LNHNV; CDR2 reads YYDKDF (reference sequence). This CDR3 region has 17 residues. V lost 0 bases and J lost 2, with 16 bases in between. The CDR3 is CATSRERRNAGNYGYTF. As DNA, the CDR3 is TGTGCCACCAGCAGAGAAAGGAGAAACGCAGGGAACTATGGCTACACCTTC.

The CDR3 loop reads CASTEGFTDTQYF. In nucleotides, the CDR3 is TGTGCCAGCACCGAGGGATTCACAGATACGCAGTATTTT. The chain links TRBV2 to TRBJ2-3, with D possibly matching TRBD2 (5 bases). Germline CDR1 SNHLY, CDR2 FYNNEI. The germline V and J ends were trimmed by 7 bases and 2 bases, with 10 bases remaining between them. The CDR3 runs to 13 residues.

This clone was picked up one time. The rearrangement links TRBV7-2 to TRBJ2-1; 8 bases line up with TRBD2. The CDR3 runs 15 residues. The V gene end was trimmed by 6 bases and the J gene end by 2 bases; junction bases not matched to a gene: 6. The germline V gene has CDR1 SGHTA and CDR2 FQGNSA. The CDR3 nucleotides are TGTGCCAGCAGTTCCAGCGGGGGCACCTACAATGAGCAGTTCTTC. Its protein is CASSSSGGTYNEQFF. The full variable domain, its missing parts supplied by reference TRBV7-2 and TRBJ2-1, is GAGVSQSPSNKVTEKGKDVELRCDPISGHTALYWYRQSLGQGLEFLIYFQGNSAPDKSGLPSDRFSAERTGGSVSTLTIQRTQQEDSAVYLCASSSSGGTYNEQFFGPGTRLTVL.

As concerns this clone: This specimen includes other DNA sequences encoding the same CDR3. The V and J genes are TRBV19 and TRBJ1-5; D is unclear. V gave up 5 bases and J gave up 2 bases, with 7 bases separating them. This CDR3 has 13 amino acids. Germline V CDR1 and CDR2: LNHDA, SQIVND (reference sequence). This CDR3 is CASSPGGNQPQHF. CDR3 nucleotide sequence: TGTGCCAGTAGTCCCGGGGGCAATCAGCCCCAGCATTTT.

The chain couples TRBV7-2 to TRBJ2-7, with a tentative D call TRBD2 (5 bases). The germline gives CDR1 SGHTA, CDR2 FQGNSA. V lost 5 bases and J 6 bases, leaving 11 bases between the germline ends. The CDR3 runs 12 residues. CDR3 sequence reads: CASSLGLSEQYF. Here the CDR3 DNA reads TGTGCCAGCAGCCTTGGACTTTCCGAGCAGTACTTC.

Here the CDR3 DNA reads TGTGCCAGCAGCCCAGAACGGGGGGTTCATGGCTACACCTTC. Encoded protein: CASSPERGVHGYTF. The chain joins TRBV11-2 to TRBJ1-2; D possibly corresponds to TRBD1 (5 bases). V was trimmed by 5 bases and J by 6 bases, leaving 16 bases between them. The germline gives CDR1 SGHAT, CDR2 FQNNGV. The CDR3 has 14 amino acids.

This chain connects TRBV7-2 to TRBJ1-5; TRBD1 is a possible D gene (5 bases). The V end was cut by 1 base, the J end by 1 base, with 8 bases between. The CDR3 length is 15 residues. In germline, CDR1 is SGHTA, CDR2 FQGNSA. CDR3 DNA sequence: TGTGCCAGCAGCTTAGACTCAGGGAGCAATCAGCCCCAGCATTTT. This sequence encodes CASSLDSGSNQPQHF.

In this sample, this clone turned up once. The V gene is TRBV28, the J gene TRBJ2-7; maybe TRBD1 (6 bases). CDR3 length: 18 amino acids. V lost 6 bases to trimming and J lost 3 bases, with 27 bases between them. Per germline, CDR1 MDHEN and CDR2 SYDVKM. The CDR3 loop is CASSHTLSTGTRGYEQYF. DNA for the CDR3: TGTGCCAGCAGCCATACCCTATCAACCGGGACAAGGGGCTACGAGCAGTACTTC.

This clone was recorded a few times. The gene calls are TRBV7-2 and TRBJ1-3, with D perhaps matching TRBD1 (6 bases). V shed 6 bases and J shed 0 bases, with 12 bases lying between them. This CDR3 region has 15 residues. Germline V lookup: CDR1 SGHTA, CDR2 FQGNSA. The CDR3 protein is CASSSGAVSGNTIYF. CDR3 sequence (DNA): TGTGCCAGCAGTTCAGGGGCTGTCTCTGGAAACACCATATATTTT.

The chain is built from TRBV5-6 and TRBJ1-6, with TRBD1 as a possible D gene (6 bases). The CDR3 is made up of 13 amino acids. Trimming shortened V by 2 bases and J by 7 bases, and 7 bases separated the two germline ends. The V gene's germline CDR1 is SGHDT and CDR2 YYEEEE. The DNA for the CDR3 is TGTGCCAGCAGCTTTGGACAGAATTCACCCCTCCACTTT. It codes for CASSFGQNSPLHF. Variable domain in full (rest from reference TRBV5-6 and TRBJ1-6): DAGVTQSPTHLIKTRGQQVTLRCSPKSGHDTVSWYQQALGQGPQFIFQYYEEEERQRGNFPDRFSGHQFPNYSSELNVNALLLGDSALYLCASSFGQNSPLHFGNGTRLTVT.